Each of the 30 T cell receptor beta chains below was sequenced from the same sample in a study of T-cell reconstitution after alpha-beta-depleted transplantation in children. TCRbeta library preparation incorporated unique molecular identifiers. One entry per CDR3 protein, called by TCRdb with MiXCR from the PCR reads. Altogether around 530,000 distinct CDR3 sequences are present, about 31% being singletons, with the ten largest covering less than 2.5%. Sample: PBMCs from the stem cell graft donor, taken from the stem cell graft. The receptors originated from a human donor who donated a stem cell graft to a child with aplastic anemia.

The sample holds a few counts of this clonotype. The V gene is TRBV12-3 or TRBV12-4, the J gene TRBJ1-6; 7 positions match TRBD1. The CDR3 is 15 residues long. Losses at the gene ends were 2 bases for V and 8 bases for J; bases not matched to a gene: 6. The CDR3 DNA reads as TGTGCCAGCAGTTTATCGGACAGGTCTTATTCACCCCTCCACTTT. It specifies CASSLSDRSYSPLHF.

This clonotype was seen only a few times. The gene calls are TRBV5-6 and TRBJ2-4, with D possibly being TRBD2 (6 bases). The CDR3 has 14 amino acids. Germline CDR1 SGHDT, CDR2 YYEEEE. Trimming took off 7 bases at V and 2 bases at J, with 13 bases between the two ends. In nucleotides, the CDR3 is TGTGCCAGCGCCGGGGGACCTTCCAAAAACATTCAGTACTTC. Translation: CASAGGPSKNIQYF. Full variable domain (missing parts from reference TRBV5-6 and TRBJ2-4): DAGVTQSPTHLIKTRGQQVTLRCSPKSGHDTVSWYQQALGQGPQFIFQYYEEEERQRGNFPDRFSGHQFPNYSSELNVNALLLGDSALYLCASAGGPSKNIQYFGAGTRLSVL.

This clonotype has just a few counts. The chain recombines TRBV10-3 with TRBJ1-1, with D perhaps matching TRBD1 (6 bases). V was shortened by 2 bases and J by 8 bases, with 18 bases between the two germline ends. This CDR3 is built from 15 residues. Germline values: CDR1 ENHRY, CDR2 SYGVKD. The CDR3 loop is CAISERGGAKAEAFF. The CDR3 DNA is TGTGCCATCAGTGAGAGGGGGGGGGCTAAGGCGGAAGCTTTCTTT.

This chain links TRBV7-2 with TRBJ2-7; 7 bases align to TRBD1. Germline-derived CDR1 and CDR2 are SGHTA and FQGNSA. Germline trimming cut 5 bases from V and 3 bases from J; bases unmatched to any gene: 10. The CDR3 contains 15 residues. The CDR3 sequence is CASSQTGTAIYEQYF. CDR3 in DNA: TGTGCCAGCAGCCAAACTGGGACAGCTATCTACGAGCAGTACTTC. Supplemented by reference TRBV7-2 and TRBJ2-7, the full variable domain reads GAGVSQSPSNKVTEKGKDVELRCDPISGHTALYWYRQSLGQGLEFLIYFQGNSAPDKSGLPSDRFSAERTGGSVSTLTIQRTQQEDSAVYLCASSQTGTAIYEQYFGPGTRLTVT.

This clonotype was recorded a few times. V usage is TRBV29-1 and J usage is TRBJ1-4; maybe TRBD1 (6 bases). Germline assignment: CDR1 SQVTM and CDR2 ANQGSEA. The CDR3 consists of 13 residues. Trimming removed 1 base from V and 7 bases from J, with 10 bases in between. DNA of the CDR3: TGCAGCGTTGAAGGGGGGGCGGGTGAAAAACTGTTTTTT. Its protein product is CSVEGGAGEKLFF.

The chain has TRBV27 and TRBJ2-1; D is undetermined. Deletions cut 1 base from V and 8 bases from J, with 18 bases between. Germline V gene lookup returns CDR1 MNHEY and CDR2 SMNVEV (reference sequence). The CDR3 length is 16 residues. Written as DNA, the CDR3 is TGTGCCAGCAGTTTATTAGGGATGGGAAGGTGGGATGAGCAGTTCTTC. This sequence encodes CASSLLGMGRWDEQFF.

The chain employs TRBV6-2 or TRBV6-3 and TRBJ2-6, with D perhaps matching TRBD1 (5 bases). CDR1 is MNHEY, CDR2 SVGEGT, per germline. The V and J ends lost 10 bases and 0 bases respectively, with 7 bases between them. The length of the CDR3 is 13 residues. This CDR3 reads CATRDSGANVLTF. CDR3 nucleotides: TGTGCCACCAGGGACTCTGGGGCCAACGTCCTGACTTTC.

This clonotype was detected a few times. The rearrangement uses TRBV7-2 and TRBJ2-5, with 8 bases aligning to TRBD1. The CDR3 has 13 amino acids. V lost 3 bases to trimming and J lost 4 bases; unmatched junction nucleotides: 1. Germline V lookup: CDR1 SGHTA, CDR2 FQGNSA. The CDR3, as DNA: TGTGCCAGCAGCTTCGACAGGGGAGAGACCCAGTACTTC. It encodes CASSFDRGETQYF.

The chain is built from TRBV7-2 and TRBJ2-5; weak D call: TRBD1 (6 bases). Trimming stripped 5 bases from V and 2 bases from J, with 12 bases between. The CDR3 runs to 14 residues. Germline CDR1 is SGHTA and CDR2 is FQGNSA. The CDR3, as DNA: TGTGCCAGCAGCCGAGGACAGAATCAAGAGACCCAGTACTTC. Its protein is CASSRGQNQETQYF.

V is TRBV5-6 and J is TRBJ1-5; D call uncertain. This CDR3 comprises 15 residues. V was cut by 4 bases and J by 0 bases, with 11 bases left in between. CDR1 and CDR2 (germline): SGHDT, YYEEEE. As DNA, the CDR3 is TGTGCCAGCAGCACCGGGCCGTATAGCAATCAGCCCCAGCATTTT. Protein product: CASSTGPYSNQPQHF.

This clonotype has more than one count but fewer than ten. The chain employs TRBV6-5 and TRBJ2-2; no reliable D call. The CDR3 has 12 residues. Germline V gene sequence: CDR1 MNHEY, CDR2 SVGAGI. V was pared by 3 bases and J by 6 bases, with 5 bases between. CDR3 region: CASSYIPGELFF. CDR3 DNA: TGTGCCAGCAGTTATATCCCCGGGGAGCTGTTTTTT.

The V call is TRBV18, the J call TRBJ2-2; D is perhaps TRBD2 (5 bases). Germline V lookup: CDR1 KGHSH, CDR2 LQKENI. V lost 2 bases and J 6 bases, leaving 13 bases between the germline ends. The length of the CDR3 is 15 residues. The CDR3 here is CASSPSPSGAGELFF. Written as DNA, the CDR3 is TGTGCCAGCTCACCATCGCCGAGCGGCGCCGGGGAGCTGTTTTTT.

This clonotype occurred a few times. The V call is TRBV6-2 or TRBV6-3, the J call TRBJ2-1; the D gene is possibly TRBD2 (5 bases). The germline CDR1 and CDR2 sequences are MNHEY and SVGEGT. The V and J ends lost 3 bases and 3 bases respectively, with 12 bases between them. The CDR3 has 15 amino acids. The CDR3: CASSYTSGLYNEQFF. In DNA form, the CDR3 reads TGTGCCAGCAGTTATACGAGCGGCCTCTACAATGAGCAGTTCTTC.

The rearrangement links TRBV12-5 to TRBJ1-4, with TRBD1 identical over 9 bases. The CDR3 is made up of 17 amino acids. The germline CDR1 and CDR2 sequences are LGHNT and FRNRAP. J was trimmed by 7 bases and V by 3 bases; bases with no gene match: 12. The CDR3 here is CASGFVYEGTGREKLFF. CDR3 coding DNA: TGTGCTAGTGGTTTTGTATACGAAGGGACAGGGCGTGAAAAACTGTTTTTT.

The chain uses TRBV18 and TRBJ2-2, with 8 bases identical to TRBD1. V lost 1 base, J lost 3 bases, and 4 bases stayed unmatched. Germline V gives CDR1 KGHSH, CDR2 LQKENI. The CDR3 is 16 amino acids. CDR3 sequence reads: CASSPRQGADTGELFF. The CDR3 bases are TGTGCCAGCTCACCACGTCAGGGGGCCGACACCGGGGAGCTGTTTTTT.

The rearrangement links TRBV6-2 or TRBV6-3 to TRBJ1-1, with D tentatively TRBD1 (6 bases). The CDR3 is made up of 15 amino acids. CDR1 MNHEY and CDR2 SVGEGT come from the germline V gene. Trimming shortened V by 5 bases and J by 1 base, and 14 bases separated the two germline ends. CDR3 region: CASSRTGHSNTEAFF. The CDR3, as DNA: TGTGCCAGCAGTCGAACGGGACACTCGAACACTGAAGCTTTCTTT.

The V call is TRBV5-1, the J call TRBJ2-2; 11 nucleotides agree with TRBD2. CDR3 size: 15 residues. Germline trimming cut 0 bases from V and 7 bases from J; bases unmatched to any gene: 2. Germline lookup yields CDR1 SGHRS and CDR2 YFSETQ. This CDR3 is CASSLGLAGGGELFF. The CDR3, as DNA: TGCGCCAGCAGCTTGGGGCTAGCGGGAGGCGGGGAGCTGTTTTTT.

V usage is TRBV7-2 and J usage is TRBJ1-1, with a possible D match to TRBD1 (6 bases). V lost 7 bases and J lost 1, with 10 bases in between. This CDR3 is 13 amino acids long. CDR1 SGHTA and CDR2 FQGNSA come from the germline V gene. CDR3 sequence reads: CASKKTGNTEAFF. The CDR3, as DNA: TGTGCCAGCAAGAAGACAGGGAACACTGAAGCTTTCTTT. The whole variable domain, remainder taken from reference TRBV7-2 and TRBJ1-1, is GAGVSQSPSNKVTEKGKDVELRCDPISGHTALYWYRQSLGQGLEFLIYFQGNSAPDKSGLPSDRFSAERTGGSVSTLTIQRTQQEDSAVYLCASKKTGNTEAFFGQGTRLTVV.

This clonotype was detected only a few times. The chain uses TRBV27 and TRBJ1-1, with D possibly TRBD1 on 6 matching bases. The CDR3 extends over 15 amino acids. V was clipped by 8 bases and J by 0 bases, with 16 bases between them. Germline V gene data show CDR1 as MNHEY and CDR2 as SMNVEV (reference sequence). CDR3 in amino acids: CASRRKQGLNTEAFF. The CDR3 coding sequence is TGTGCCAGCCGACGAAAACAGGGTTTGAACACTGAAGCTTTCTTT.

The chain is built from TRBV20-1 and TRBJ1-1; no definite D call. The CDR3 runs to 14 residues. Germline CDR1 and CDR2: DFQATT and SNEGSKA (reference sequence). The V and J ends lost 1 base and 3 bases respectively, with 12 bases between them. The DNA of the CDR3 is TGCAGTGCTAGAGCTCTTGACCCGGACACTGAAGCTTTCTTT. This encodes CSARALDPDTEAFF.

The chain is built from TRBV5-6 and TRBJ2-7; no firm D call. The germline V gene has CDR1 SGHDT and CDR2 YYEEEE. V gave up 2 bases and J gave up 7 bases, with 10 bases separating them. This CDR3 contains 12 residues. Here the CDR3 DNA reads TGTGCCAGCAGCTTATACGGGCTGGAGCAGTACTTC. Encoded protein: CASSLYGLEQYF.

This clonotype was detected a few times. V is TRBV10-3 and J is TRBJ1-1, with a tentative D call TRBD1 (6 bases). Germline-derived CDR1 and CDR2 are ENHRY and SYGVKD. Trimming stripped 2 bases from V and 1 base from J, with 11 bases between. The CDR3 consists of 15 residues. The CDR3 region has the DNA TGTGCCATCAGTGAGACAGGGAATCGGAACACTGAAGCTTTCTTT. As protein: CAISETGNRNTEAFF.

The table lists this clonotype with a few counts. The chain is built from TRBV5-1 and TRBJ1-1, with 7 bases aligning to TRBD1. Germline V gives CDR1 SGHRS, CDR2 YFSETQ. This CDR3 contains 17 residues. Losses at the gene ends were 0 bases for V and 5 bases for J; bases not matched to a gene: 13. The CDR3 sequence is CASSLEGAPLRGTEAFF. The CDR3 bases are TGCGCCAGCAGCTTGGAGGGGGCGCCCCTCAGGGGTACTGAAGCTTTCTTT.

This clonotype has only a few counts. The CDR3 DNA reads TGTGCCAGCAGCCCCCTCGGGACAGGGGATAACGAGCAGTACTTC. This encodes CASSPLGTGDNEQYF. The chain combines TRBV7-2 with TRBJ2-7; 10 nucleotides agree with TRBD1. The germline CDR1 and CDR2 sequences are SGHTA and FQGNSA. Trimming at V came to 5 bases and at J to 5 bases, leaving 9 bases not matched to a gene. This CDR3 has 15 residues.

The V call is TRBV12-3 or TRBV12-4, the J call TRBJ1-2, with TRBD1 matching over 8 bases. The CDR3 length is 13 residues. V lost 5 bases, J lost 7 bases, and 6 bases stayed unmatched. DNA of the CDR3: TGTGCCAGCAGTGGGGACAGGCGGGGTGGCTACACCTTC. It yields the protein CASSGDRRGGYTF.

This clonotype was counted only a few times. V and J are TRBV29-1 and TRBJ1-1; possible D gene TRBD1, 5 bases. The CDR3 spans 12 residues. Germline CDR1 is SQVTM and CDR2 is ANQGSEA. Between the trimmed V and J ends, which lost 6 bases and 6 bases, there was a span of 14 bases. The CDR3, as DNA: TGCAGCGTCGGGGGGGACCGGTCTGAAGCTTTCTTT. Translating it yields CSVGGDRSEAFF.

This clonotype has just a few counts. The rearrangement uses TRBV20-1 and TRBJ2-1, with D possibly being TRBD1 (6 bases). CDR1 is DFQATT, CDR2 SNEGSKA, per germline (reference sequence). Trimming took 6 bases from V and 4 from J, leaving 19 bases between them. The CDR3 runs 15 residues. CDR3 DNA: TGCAGTGCGGATGAACCGGGACAAGCTTACAATGAGCAGTTCTTC. This encodes CSADEPGQAYNEQFF.

This chain joins TRBV9 and TRBJ2-7; TRBD1 matches 11 bases. The CDR3 is made up of 14 amino acids. The germline V gene encodes CDR1 SGDLS and CDR2 YYNGEE. With V trimmed by 6 bases and J by 2 bases, 4 bases remained unmatched. In nucleotides, the CDR3 is TGTGCCAGCACCCCGGGACAGGGGGCCTACGAGCAGTACTTC. Translation gives CASTPGQGAYEQYF.

The chain combines TRBV30 with TRBJ1-2; D is undetermined. Per the germline V gene, CDR1 is GTSNPN and CDR2 is SVGIG (reference sequence). The length of the CDR3 is 11 residues. The CDR3 protein is CAGAVLVGYTF. CDR3 bases: TGTGCGGGCGCGGTTCTAGTTGGCTACACCTTC.

This clonotype turned up a few times. The rearrangement links TRBV7-3 to TRBJ2-3; D is undetermined. The CDR3 is 13 amino acids. Per germline, CDR1 SGHTA and CDR2 FQGTGA. V gave up 5 bases and J gave up 6 bases, with 12 bases separating them. DNA of the CDR3: TGTGCCAGCAGCCCGACCCTGGCGGATACGCAGTATTTT. Translated: CASSPTLADTQYF. Complete variable domain (other parts from reference TRBV7-3 and TRBJ2-3): GAGVSQTPSNKVTEKGKYVELRCDPISGHTALYWYRQSLGQGPEFLIYFQGTGAADDSGLPNDRFFAVRPEGSVSTLKIQRTERGDSAVYLCASSPTLADTQYFGPGTRLTVL.